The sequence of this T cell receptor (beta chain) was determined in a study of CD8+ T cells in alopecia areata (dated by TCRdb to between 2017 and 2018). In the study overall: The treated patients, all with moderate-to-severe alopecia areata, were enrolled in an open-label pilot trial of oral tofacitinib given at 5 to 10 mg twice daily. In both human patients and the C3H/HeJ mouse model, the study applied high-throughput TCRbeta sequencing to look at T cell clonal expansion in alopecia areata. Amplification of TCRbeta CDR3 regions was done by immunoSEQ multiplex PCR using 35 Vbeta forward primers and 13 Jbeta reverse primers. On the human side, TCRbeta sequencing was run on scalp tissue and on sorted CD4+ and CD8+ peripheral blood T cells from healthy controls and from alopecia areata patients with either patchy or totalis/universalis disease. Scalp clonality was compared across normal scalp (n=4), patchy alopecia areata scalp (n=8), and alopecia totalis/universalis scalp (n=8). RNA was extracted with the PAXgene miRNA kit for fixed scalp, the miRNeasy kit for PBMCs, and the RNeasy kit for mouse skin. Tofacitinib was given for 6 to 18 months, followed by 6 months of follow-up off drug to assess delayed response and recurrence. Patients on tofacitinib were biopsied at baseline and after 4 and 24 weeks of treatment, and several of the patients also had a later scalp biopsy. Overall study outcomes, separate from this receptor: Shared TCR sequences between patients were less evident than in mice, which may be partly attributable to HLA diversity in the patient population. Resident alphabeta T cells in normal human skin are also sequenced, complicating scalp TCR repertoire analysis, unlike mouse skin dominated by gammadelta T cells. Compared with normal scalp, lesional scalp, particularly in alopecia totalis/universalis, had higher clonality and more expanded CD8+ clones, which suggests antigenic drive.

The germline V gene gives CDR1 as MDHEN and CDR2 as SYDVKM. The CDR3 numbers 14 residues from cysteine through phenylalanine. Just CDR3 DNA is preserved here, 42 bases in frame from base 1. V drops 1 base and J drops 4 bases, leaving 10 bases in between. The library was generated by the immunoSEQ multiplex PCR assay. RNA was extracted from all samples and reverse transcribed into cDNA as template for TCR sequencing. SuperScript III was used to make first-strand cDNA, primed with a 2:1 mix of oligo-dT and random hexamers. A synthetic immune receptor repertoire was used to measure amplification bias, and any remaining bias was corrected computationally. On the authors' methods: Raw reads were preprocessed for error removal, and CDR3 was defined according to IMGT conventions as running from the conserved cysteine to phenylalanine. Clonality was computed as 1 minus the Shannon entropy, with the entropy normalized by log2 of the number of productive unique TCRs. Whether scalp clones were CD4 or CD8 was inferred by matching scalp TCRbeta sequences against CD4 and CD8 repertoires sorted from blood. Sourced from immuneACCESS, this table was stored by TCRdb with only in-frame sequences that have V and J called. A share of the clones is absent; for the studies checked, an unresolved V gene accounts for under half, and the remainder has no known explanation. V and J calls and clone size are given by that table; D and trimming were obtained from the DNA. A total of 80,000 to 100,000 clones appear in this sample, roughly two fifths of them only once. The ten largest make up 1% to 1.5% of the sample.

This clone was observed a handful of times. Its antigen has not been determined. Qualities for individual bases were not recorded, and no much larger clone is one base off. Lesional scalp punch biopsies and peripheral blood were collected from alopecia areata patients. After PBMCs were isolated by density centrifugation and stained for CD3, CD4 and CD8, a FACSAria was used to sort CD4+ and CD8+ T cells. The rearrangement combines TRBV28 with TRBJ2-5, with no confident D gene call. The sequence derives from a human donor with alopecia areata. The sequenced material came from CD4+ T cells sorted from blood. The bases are TGTGCCAGCAGTTTATTGGTTCCGAGAGAGACCCAGTACTTC. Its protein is CASSLLVPRETQYF.